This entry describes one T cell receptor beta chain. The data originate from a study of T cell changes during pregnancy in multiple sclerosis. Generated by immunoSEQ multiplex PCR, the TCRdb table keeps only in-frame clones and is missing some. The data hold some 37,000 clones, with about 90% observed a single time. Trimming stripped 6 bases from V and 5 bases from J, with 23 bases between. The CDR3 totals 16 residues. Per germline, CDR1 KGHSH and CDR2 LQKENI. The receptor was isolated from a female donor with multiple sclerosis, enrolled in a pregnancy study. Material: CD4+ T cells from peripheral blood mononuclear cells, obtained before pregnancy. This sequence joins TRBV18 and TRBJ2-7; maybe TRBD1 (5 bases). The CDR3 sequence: CASSQGVAPGSHEQYF. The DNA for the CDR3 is TGTGCCAGCTCCCAAGGGGTGGCCCCAGGATCCCACGAGCAGTACTTC.